This record concerns one T cell receptor beta chain sequence. In the authors' methods: Reference gene primer amplification gave nucleated cell count estimates. TCRdb's table, derived via immunoSEQ multiplex PCR, lists solely in-frame clones and lacks some. V, J and clone size were drawn from that table, and D and trimming were deduced from the DNA. The table includes roughly 210,000 clones, under 90% detected once. The data stem from a study of blood T cell repertoires in COVID-19. In the study overall: Acute and convalescent COVID-19 samples came from the United States, Italy and Spain. PBMCs, B-cell-depleted T cells, or T cells were the source of the cDNA or gDNA that made up the material.

Enrolled during active infection, Seattle patients were then followed longitudinally. This CDR3 is built from 11 residues. CDR1 is MNHEY, CDR2 SVGEGT, per germline. V lost 5 bases to trimming and J lost 9 bases; unmatched junction nucleotides: 3. The clonotype was recovered from an elderly woman with COVID-19, enrolled during active disease. Sequencing input: peripheral blood. The V and J genes are TRBV6-2 or TRBV6-3 and TRBJ1-1; 7 bases align to TRBD1. CDR3 sequence: CASSRQGQAFF. The CDR3 DNA reads TGTGCCAGCAGTAGACAGGGACAAGCTTTCTTT.